These 9 T cell receptor beta chains were all obtained from the same sample, sequenced in a study of shared clonotypes between healthy human individuals. Generated by immunoSEQ multiplex PCR, the TCRdb table keeps only in-frame clones and is missing some. Among fewer than 600,000 clones listed, roughly four fifths were seen once. Sequenced material: PBMCs. The receptor set was obtained from a woman in her thirties or forties in good health. Some clones in this sample may be carry-over from other donors' samples.

CDR3 in amino acids: CASSSTIPPGLRETQYF. CDR3 bases: TGTGCCAGCAGTTCCACAATCCCCCCAGGGTTAAGGGAGACCCAGTACTTC. This chain joins TRBV28 and TRBJ2-5; TRBD1 might be the D (5 bases). Per germline, CDR1 MDHEN and CDR2 SYDVKM. The CDR3 contains 17 residues. V was cut by 4 bases and J by 5 bases, with 23 bases left in between.

The V gene is TRBV2, the J gene TRBJ2-3; TRBD2 agrees at 11 bases. J gave up 3 bases and V 6 bases, and 5 bases lay outside the gene matches. Germline lookup yields CDR1 SNHLY and CDR2 FYNNEI. The CDR3 extends over 15 amino acids. CDR3 DNA: TGTGCCAGCAGAGAACTAGCGGGAGAAACAGATACGCAGTATTTT. Amino acids: CASRELAGETDTQYF. Based on the CDR3 plus reference TRBV2 and TRBJ2-3, the full variable domain is EPEVTQTPSHQVTQMGQEVILRCVPISNHLYFYWYRQILGQKVEFLVSFYNNEISEKSEIFDDQFSVERPDGSNFTLKIRSTKLEDSAMYFCASRELAGETDTQYFGPGTRLTVL.

The chain uses TRBV7-2 and TRBJ2-3; the match to TRBD1 covers 7 bases. This CDR3 has 15 amino acids. The V gene's germline CDR1 is SGHTA and CDR2 FQGNSA. The V gene end was trimmed by 1 base and the J gene end by 2 bases; junction bases not matched to a gene: 3. This CDR3 reads CASSLEGQTTDTQYF. Here the CDR3 DNA reads TGTGCCAGCAGCTTAGAGGGACAGACCACAGATACGCAGTATTTT.

V usage is TRBV7-2 and J usage is TRBJ2-1; 8 bases line up with TRBD2. Per germline, CDR1 SGHTA and CDR2 FQGNSA. The CDR3 extends over 14 amino acids. V was pared by 5 bases and J by 1 base, with 1 base of the junction left unmatched. The CDR3 reads CASSGLASYNEQFF. DNA for the CDR3: TGTGCCAGCAGCGGACTAGCTTCCTACAATGAGCAGTTCTTC.

V is TRBV4-3 and J is TRBJ2-2; D perhaps matches TRBD2 (7 bases). V gave up 4 bases and J gave up 6 bases, with 21 bases separating them. Germline V lookup: CDR1 LGHNA, CDR2 YSLEER. The CDR3 is 17 amino acids. This chain's CDR3 is CASSRGGGDRLPGELFF. The CDR3 coding sequence is TGCGCCAGCAGCCGCGGAGGGGGGGACCGCCTTCCCGGGGAGCTGTTTTTT.

The chain employs TRBV18 and TRBJ1-1; 7 bases align to TRBD1. This CDR3 spans 15 amino acids. Germline V gene data show CDR1 as KGHSH and CDR2 as LQKENI. Losses at the gene ends were 6 bases for V and 5 bases for J; bases not matched to a gene: 12. The CDR3 is CASSRPEGAWTEAFF. The CDR3 nucleotides are TGTGCCAGCTCCCGACCTGAGGGGGCATGGACTGAAGCTTTCTTT. Together with reference TRBV18 and TRBJ1-1, the CDR3 gives the full variable domain: NAGVMQNPRHLVRRRGQEARLRCSPMKGHSHVYWYRQLPEEGLKFMVYLQKENIIDESGMPKERFSAEFPKEGPSILRIQQVVRGDSAAYFCASSRPEGAWTEAFFGQGTRLTVV.

The chain couples TRBV15 to TRBJ2-7, with 9 nucleotides matching TRBD1. The length of the CDR3 is 14 residues. Looked up from germline, CDR1 is LNHNV and CDR2 is YYDKDF (reference sequence). V was pared by 6 bases and J by 4 bases, with 7 bases of the junction left unmatched. Here the CDR3 DNA reads TGTGCCACCAGTGAACAGGGGGCTTTATACGAGCAGTACTTC. This sequence encodes CATSEQGALYEQYF.

The rearrangement joins TRBV5-7 to TRBJ2-1; no firm D call. TRBV5-7 is treated as an ORF (open reading frame) with a function not yet certain. Trimming cost V 0 bases and J 8 bases, with 9 bases left between them. The CDR3 runs to 13 residues. The CDR3 DNA is TGTGCCAGCAGCTTGGCACGAGGCGATGAGCAGTTCTTC. Protein product: CASSLARGDEQFF.

On this clone: A far bigger clonotype differs at one base, so this is likely a read error. V gene TRBV30 combines with J gene TRBJ2-5; possibly TRBD1 or TRBD2 for D (5 bases each). Trimming shortened V by 6 bases and J by 1 base, and 15 bases separated the two germline ends. Per germline, CDR1 GTSNPN and CDR2 SVGIG (reference sequence). This CDR3 spans 14 amino acids. CDR3 in amino acids: CACRPGTAQETQYF. CDR3 nucleotide sequence: TGTGCCTGTAGACCCGGGACCGCCCAAGAGACCCAGTACTTC.